The source of this TCR beta chain is a study of cytomegalovirus exposure and HLA in healthy donors (dated by TCRdb to 2017 to 2019). Describing the broader study: An earlier analysis of some 620 of the donors reported approximately 260 Gb of sequence data and approximately 120 million unique TCR beta sequences obtained from around 190 million T cells. All discovery cohort repertoires had been generated using a single sequencing platform. HLA typing included class I and class II loci at four-digit resolution. Rather than using new phenotypic data, the later analysis identified candidate immune exposures from TCR beta sequences and from how often those sequences occurred across donors. Among 398 genotyped donors of the cohort, an average of approximately 200,000 unique TCR beta nucleotide sequences was sequenced per donor, of which about 20% were non-productive. The study combined high-throughput TCR immunosequencing, statistical association of individual TCRs with disease status, and machine learning to predict cytomegalovirus infection status. An earlier analysis of 450 to 750 of the donors used high-throughput TCR beta sequencing to judge whether each TCR beta V gene segment behaved as functional or pseudogenic. Around 300 gigabases of sequencing data and approximately 85 million unique TCR sequences were included in an early release covering several hundred HLA-typed donors. Using immunosequencing, the study profiled T cell repertoires from some 670 subjects and related those repertoires to cytomegalovirus serostatus. Typing coverage differed by locus: A, B, C, DRB1 and DQB1 were typed in roughly 620-630 donors, DQA1 in around 500, DPA1 in 600 to 610, and DPB1 in around 440. In a later analysis, previously published TCR beta repertoires from 666 donors were re-analyzed and high-resolution HLA genotyping was added so that TCR occurrence patterns could be studied. The aim of the study was to test whether cataloging public T cell receptors could identify signatures of past pathogen exposure. A later genetic analysis used genome-wide SNP genotypes for about three fifths of the 666 donors, treating that subset as a discovery cohort. The genetic ancestry cluster associated with self-reported Caucasian donors included approximately 85% of the approximately 400 genotyped donors. Several DR-DQ haplotypes were treated as single units for association and clustering because of strong linkage in the cohort. Donor age, sex, ethnicity and CMV serostatus were collected together with the repertoire data. In addition to the first cohort of several hundred subjects, a separate validation cohort of approximately 120 different subjects was used. Beyond this particular receptor, the publication reports: In a later genetic analysis, fewer N-insertions in productive TCRs were reported among donors in an Asian-associated ancestry cluster than the 666-donor mean. The earlier analysis of approximately 560 of the donors excluded around 17 rarely observed V segments, including chromosome 9 orphons, because counts were too low. The 87-base-pair reads could not distinguish some IMGT-functional V segments, including TRBV6-2 and TRBV6-3, so those segments were excluded. Immune exposure information for the cohort was limited to CMV serostatus. The classifier was reported to diagnose cytomegalovirus status with high specificity and sensitivity in both the original and validation cohorts. Broadly in line with IMGT annotations, most TCR beta V segments showed up in productive rearrangements about 87% or about 30% of the time in an earlier analysis of approximately 600 of the donors. In the study, some 180 TCR beta chains were listed as associated with cytomegalovirus. Three of the identified cytomegalovirus-associated TCR beta chains were confirmed in vitro to be specific for cytomegalovirus antigens. Because HLA typing was missing for some donors at each locus, association tests included only the typed subset. A later genetic analysis associated a missense DCLRE1C variant with V-gene and J-gene trimming of TCR beta chains, and an independent cohort replicated the association. While some public TCRs were present in many individuals, most TCR sequences turned up only very rarely across donors. The authors suggested that the approach could potentially be extended to other disease states and immunological phenotypes. A later analysis found that most CMV-associated TCR beta chains appeared HLA-restricted, with HLA associations seemingly driven largely by CMV exposure. Only TCR beta chains were sequenced in this cohort, and the absence of alpha or paired-chain data limited detectable features. A further reported finding was that TCR beta sequences accurately predicted the HLA-A and HLA-B alleles for most subjects in the first cohort. A group of highly shared sequence variants was considered likely to be a technical artifact of the sequencing pipeline. At a false discovery rate of 0.05, a later analysis linked some 18,000 TCR beta sequences to specific HLA alleles. In a later analysis, TCR association rates were found to vary across HLA loci, with the most associated TCRs seen for DRB1 alleles and the fewest for HLA-C alleles. Compared with equally common non-associated chains, HLA-associated TCR beta chains in a later analysis were more clonally expanded and had lower generation probabilities. In a later analysis, several top co-occurrence clusters were reported to appear linked to parvovirus B19, influenza, CMV and Epstein-Barr virus. When HLA alleles, especially DR and DQ, strongly co-occurred, attributing TCR associations to individual alleles was difficult. Presence/absence analyses assumed roughly uniform sequencing depth across donors, an assumption that may not hold. Linkage disequilibrium might explain the correlated functional status among segregating V segments, but an unknown experimental factor could not be ruled out.

Library generation was performed with the immunoSEQ multiplex PCR assay. For the multiplex PCR, a mixture combining 60 forward primers for TCR Vbeta segments and 13 reverse primers for TCR Jbeta segments was used. The CDR3 region of rearranged TCR beta genes was amplified from genomic DNA by a multiplex PCR assay. On the Illumina HiSeq System, the amplified TCR beta libraries were sequenced as 87-base-pair reads. On the study's bioinformatics: A later analysis tallied some 79 million unique TCR beta chains across the 650 to 750 repertoires, and some 12 million of those chains were shared by two or more donors. Raw reads were error-corrected and collapsed into unique sequences by a nearest-neighbor algorithm in which closely related sequences were merged to remove PCR and sequencing errors. To assign V, D and J gene segments, CDR3 sequences were aligned to IMGT reference sequences. For a sequence to be retained, a match of at least six nucleotides was required to both a V gene segment and a J gene segment. Rearrangements were called productive when the CDR3 lacked stop codons and stayed in frame with V and J; all others were non-productive. CDR3 was defined according to IMGT convention as the region running from the second conserved V-encoded cysteine to the conserved J-encoded phenylalanine. The earlier analysis of about 640 of the donors excluded any sequence lacking an unambiguous match to a single V gene segment. In an earlier analysis of some 590 of the donors, a V segment was called functional when productive rearrangements were above 56.7%, and segregating when the standard deviation between donors exceeded 5%. A statistical classification framework was built to diagnose cytomegalovirus status from the catalog of TCR beta chain sequences. In a later analysis, V and J genes were assigned by comparing TCR nucleotide sequences against IMGT/GENE-DB human TR gene sequences. A later analysis assigned CDR3 sequences and most-parsimonious VDJ recombination scenarios with the TCRdist pipeline. A later analysis defined each TCR beta chain by its CDR3 amino acid sequence plus V-gene family, and excluded reads lacking a unique V-gene family. In a later analysis, some 600 highly shared, low-generation-probability nucleotide sequences were removed to address suspected cross-contamination and a sequencing artifact. In a later analysis, a clonal expansion index for each public chain was calculated from normalized within-repertoire ranks of inferred template counts. In a later analysis, generation probabilities were computed using a VDJ recombination model fitted to out-of-frame rearrangements, and the results were checked against IGoR. A later analysis scored TCR-TCR, TCR-HLA and TCR-CMV co-occurrence with hypergeometric tests, applying a repertoire-size bias correction to TCR pairs. To estimate false discovery rates, a later analysis permuted the HLA or CMV assignments 20 times. In a later analysis, co-occurring TCRs were grouped using DBSCAN, and TCRdist sequence similarity was added for clustering within HLA-allele-positive subsets. For co-occurrence clustering, repertoires with fewer than 30,000 or more than 120,000 public chains were excluded, along with a handful of repertoires with anomalous nucleotide sharing. TCRdb stores this immuneACCESS table with in-frame sequences only. Part of the clones is absent; in the studies checked, under half of the shortfall reflects unresolved V genes, and no reason is known for the rest. That table gives V, J and clone size, and the DNA gave D and trimming. This sample holds approximately 110,000 clones; around 77% were observed only once. The top ten hold 3.5% to 4.5% of the sample.

CDR3 length: 14 amino acids, cysteine to phenylalanine. CDR3 DNA is the only sequence kept; it has 42 bases, read in frame from the first base. Looking up the germline V gene yields CDR1 MDHEN and CDR2 SYDVKM. The germline V and J ends show losses of 11 bases and 8 bases respectively, and no gene match explains 13 bases of the junction. The cohort was made up of 500 to 800 healthy bone marrow donors. At the time of sampling, every cohort member was nominally healthy, though immune exposures that went unrecorded were likely present. CMV serostatus was recorded as positive for just under 300 and negative for about 55% of the roughly 670 cohort members, whereas no CMV serostatus was recorded for the donor in question. A peripheral blood sample was collected from each donor, and TCR beta sequencing was performed on peripheral blood mononuclear cells. Genomic DNA extraction from the blood cell samples was performed with the Qiagen DNeasy Blood Extraction Kit.

This clone was detected only a few times. The antigen this receptor binds is unknown. Per-base qualities were not stored, and no clone one base away is much larger. The sequence derives from a human donor in good health. This sequence uses TRBV28 and TRBJ1-4, with 8 bases in between that match TRBD1. The specimen sequenced was PBMCs. The DNA is TGTGCCGTCAAACAGGGGGGCTCCGGAGAAAAACTGTTTTTT. It translates to CAVKQGGSGEKLFF.